This T cell receptor (beta chain) was profiled in a study of OX40 agonist ivuxolimab in advanced cancers. Data came from immunoSEQ multiplex PCR; TCRdb stores just in-frame clones and leaves some out. In the table there are approximately 66,000 clones, approximately 88% of which are singletons. The source material was CD4+ or CD8+ T cells sorted from blood, sampled in a trial of the OX40 agonist ivuxolimab. This receptor was taken from an adult with an advanced solid tumor such as melanoma, head and neck, liver or kidney cancer.

In DNA form, the CDR3 reads TGCGCCAGCAGCGTGGAAGGAAGTGTCGGAGATGAAAAACTGTTTTTT. Its protein is CASSVEGSVGDEKLFF. The chain carries TRBV5-1 and TRBJ1-4; D is uncertain. The CDR3 contains 16 residues. CDR1 SGHRS and CDR2 YFSETQ come from the germline V gene. Between the trimmed V and J ends, which lost 4 bases and 6 bases, there was a span of 19 bases. Filled out from reference TRBV5-1 and TRBJ1-4, the complete variable domain reads KAGVTQTPRYLIKTRGQQVTLSCSPISGHRSVSWYQQTPGQGLQFLFEYFSETQRNKGNFPGRFSGRQFSNSRSEMNVSTLELGDSALYLCASSVEGSVGDEKLFFGSGTQLSVL.